These T cell receptor beta chains were read from a single sample in a study of regulatory T cells in long-lasting Graves disease. TCRdb re-called the multiplex PCR reads with MiXCR, one entry per CDR3 protein. The profile shows approximately 560,000 distinct CDR3 sequences, about 16% of them singletons. This same sample was also taken into another study, of T cells in Graves' hyperthyroidism and ophthalmopathy.

The specimen comprised peripheral blood mononuclear cells (PBMCs), sampled at new diagnosis, from a patient treated with antithyroid drugs. Source of these receptors: a man between 18 and 29 years old with Graves disease. Each CDR3 is given with its conserved first and last residue. A D gene is named only where the DNA matches it firmly. For some rows the clone size is stated as once, few or many, or as a class when expanded; others skip it.

size	D	V	J	CDR3	DNA
many	-	TRBV7-9	TRBJ2-7	CASSLVSAALIEQYF	TGTGCCAGCAGCTTAGTTTCCGCCGCTCTCATAGAGCAGTACTTC
-	TRBD1	TRBV7-9	TRBJ2-1	CASRLKRGLLNEQFF	TGTGCCAGCAGATTAAAGAGGGGGCTCTTAAATGAGCAGTTCTTC
few	TRBD1	TRBV12-3/TRBV12-4	TRBJ2-5	CASSITGGIGETQYF	TGTGCCAGCAGTATTACAGGGGGGATTGGAGAGACCCAGTACTTC
few	-	TRBV29-1	TRBJ2-6	CSALQAGANVLTF	TGCAGCGCTCTCCAAGCCGGGGCCAACGTCCTGACTTTC
many	-	TRBV12-3/TRBV12-4	TRBJ2-2	CASSSPIGSGNTGELFF	TGTGCCAGCAGTTCCCCGATCGGGTCCGGGAACACCGGGGAGCTGTTTTTT
few	-	TRBV14	TRBJ2-1	CASSQGVLGAYNEQFF	TGTGCCAGCAGCCAAGGGGTCCTAGGAGCCTACAATGAGCAGTTCTTC
few	-	TRBV11-2	TRBJ1-2	CASSSPSAPPIFNYGYTF	TGTGCCAGCAGCTCCCCCTCGGCACCACCTATTTTTAACTATGGCTACACCTTC
few	-	TRBV7-9	TRBJ1-1	CASRTQNTEAFF	TGTGCCAGCAGAACACAGAACACTGAAGCTTTCTTT
-	-	TRBV7-9	TRBJ1-1	CASTWRGTEAFF	TGTGCCAGCACTTGGCGGGGCACTGAAGCTTTCTTT
-	TRBD2	TRBV4-2	TRBJ2-7	CASSRGLDSSYEQYF	TGTGCCAGCAGCCGTGGACTAGATAGCTCCTACGAGCAGTACTTC
few	TRBD1	TRBV19	TRBJ2-1	CASGQASYNEQFF	TGTGCCAGTGGACAGGCCTCCTACAATGAGCAGTTCTTC
-	-	TRBV4-1	TRBJ2-1	CASSQDWAGQFF	TGCGCCAGCAGCCAAGATTGGGCTGGGCAGTTCTTC
-	-	TRBV4-1	TRBJ1-1	CASRQILGTEAFF	TGCGCCAGCAGACAAATCTTGGGCACTGAAGCTTTCTTT
many	-	TRBV7-2	TRBJ2-1	CASSLLGGDLLNEQFF	TGTGCCAGCAGCTTACTCGGGGGCGATTTGCTTAATGAGCAGTTCTTC
few	-	TRBV28	TRBJ2-3	CASQVGANTDTQYF	TGTGCCAGCCAGGTGGGAGCTAACACAGATACGCAGTATTTT
few	-	TRBV19	TRBJ1-5	CASTDGIQHF	TGTGCCAGTACGGACGGAATCCAGCATTTT
few	-	TRBV5-1	TRBJ1-1	CASSLLAGVGTEAFF	TGCGCCAGCAGCCTCCTCGCGGGAGTCGGCACTGAAGCTTTCTTT
-	-	TRBV24-1	TRBJ1-3	CATSDSRDIGNTIYF	TGTGCCACCAGTGATTCCCGGGACATCGGAAACACCATATATTTT
-	-	TRBV15	TRBJ1-1	CATSSEYFVRQTEAFF	TGTGCCACCAGCAGTGAATACTTCGTTCGCCAGACTGAAGCTTTCTTT
many	-	TRBV28	TRBJ2-6	CASSLVPTVSGANVLTF	TGTGCCAGCAGCCTTGTCCCGACTGTCTCTGGGGCCAACGTCCTGACTTTC
-	TRBD1	TRBV10-3	TRBJ1-1	CAISESVQGGTEAFF	TGTGCCATCAGTGAGTCCGTTCAGGGGGGCACTGAAGCTTTCTTT
-	TRBD2	TRBV30	TRBJ2-5	CAWSEAGGGETQYF	TGTGCCTGGAGTGAAGCGGGAGGGGGAGAGACCCAGTACTTC